This T cell receptor (beta chain) was observed in a study of blood T cell repertoires in COVID-19 (dated by TCRdb to 2018 to 2021). In terms of the full investigation: Collaborator samples came from the United States, Italy and Spain and covered acute and convalescent phases of COVID-19. Where available, HLA class I and class II types were obtained from metadata supplied by the sample provider rather than from assay-based typing. The prospective study material was composed of cDNA or gDNA derived from T cells, B-cell-depleted T cells, or PBMCs. The samples were drawn from two sources: the first 160 participants of the ongoing ImmuneRACE study, and 1,000 to 1,500 subjects contributed by 6 global collaborators. Nearly every sample came with metadata listing a de-identified subject ID, COVID-19 status, age in years and sex. The dataset comprised deeply sampled blood TCRbeta repertoires from subjects exposed to, actively infected with, or recovered from COVID-19. The repertoires were released in a freely available public database intended as a resource for research on the immune response to SARS-CoV-2.

Whole blood was collected in K2EDTA tubes by collaborating institutions according to the institutions' own protocols. Collaborator samples were shipped for TCRbeta analysis as frozen whole blood, isolated PBMCs, or DNA extracted from either sample type. As regards this clone: The antigen this receptor binds is unknown. No base-level quality is on record; no much larger clone is a single base apart.

TCRbeta CDR3 regions were amplified from genomic DNA by means of the immunoSEQ Assay, a bias-controlled multiplex PCR. As for the authors' bioinformatics: The number of nucleated cells in each sample was estimated from the amplification of reference gene primers within the assay. To quantify the absolute abundance of each unique TCRbeta CDR3 rearrangement, sequence reads were collapsed and filtered. For each sample, productive Simpson clonality was calculated as the square root of Simpson's diversity index over productive rearrangements. Not all clones reach the TCRdb copy of this immuneACCESS table, which keeps in-frame sequences only. Checked studies attribute under half of the gap to unresolved V genes and leave the rest unexplained. Clonal size and the V and J genes are those of that table, whereas D and trimming came from the DNA. This sample lists a few hundred thousand clones; roughly 84% were detected once. Of the sample, about 2.1% falls within the top ten clones.

Per the germline V gene, MDHEN is the CDR1 and SYDVKM is the CDR2. The V end gives up 4 bases and the J end 2 bases, leaving 4 bases in the junction not matched to a gene. The CDR3, from cysteine to phenylalanine, totals 14 residues. Just CDR3 DNA is preserved here, 42 bases in frame from base 1. On the study overall, not on this receptor specifically: How much clinical and demographic metadata was included differed by source and by participant, and the metadata was provided uncurated.

The specimen sequenced was peripheral blood. This TCR was sampled from a woman in her sixties or seventies with acute or convalescent COVID-19. The rearrangement joined TRBV28 to TRBJ2-5, and 7 junction bases match TRBD1. Read as DNA, the sequence is TGTGCCAGCAGTTCCGGGACAGATCAAGAGACCCAGTACTTC. Its translation is CASSSGTDQETQYF. Reference TRBV28 and TRBJ2-5 proteins supply the regions before and after the CDR3; the full variable domain is: DVKVTQSSRYLVKRTGEKVFLECVQDMDHENMFWYRQDPGLGLRLIYFSYDVKMKEKGDIPEGYSVSREKKERFSLILESASTNQTSMYLCASSSGTDQETQYFGPGTRLLVL.